A selection of T cell receptor beta chains follows, all from one sample in a study of cytomegalovirus exposure and HLA in healthy donors. Some clones are missing from TCRdb's copy, which holds only in-frame ones; the method was immunoSEQ multiplex PCR. Here the sample spans 98,000 or so clones, more than 75% being singletons. Sequencing was performed on PBMCs. The receptors originated from a human donor in good health. Each CDR3 is given with its conserved first and last residue.

>TRBV29-1|TRBJ2-7
CSYRDRGYEQYF
>TRBV10-3|TRBJ2-5
CAINPSGKQETQYF
>TRBV4-3|TRBJ1-1
CASSQGTGGDTEAFF
>TRBV13|TRBJ2-1
CASSRPGTSNEQFF
>TRBV5-4|TRBJ2-7
CASSVPGTTYEQYF
>TRBV5-1|TRBJ2-2
CASSRRGSQGRFTGELFF
>TRBV5-1|TRBJ2-2
CASSSGLAGGYKVGELFF
>TRBV27|TRBJ1-4
CASSLIGSWSLNEKLFF
>TRBV18|TRBJ1-1
CASSPGQNTEAFF
>TRBV5-1|TRBJ1-6
CASSSATLGNSPLHF
>TRBV15|TRBJ1-3
CATSREYEGGVGGNTIYF
>TRBV15|TRBJ2-5
CATSRVAVTAQETQYF
>TRBV5-4|TRBJ2-7
CASSLFSVRGHEQYF
>TRBV5-1|TRBJ2-3
CASSYQVADTQYF
>TRBV12-5|TRBJ1-5
CASGLGQGANNQPQHF
>TRBV15|TRBJ1-2
CATSRARGGQGYGYTF
>TRBV7-8|TRBJ2-2
CASSLANNRGANTGELFF
>TRBV29-1|TRBJ1-2
CSGADTTRGYTF
>TRBV11-3|TRBJ2-7
CASSLGTNTAYEQYF
>TRBV12-5|TRBJ2-7
CASAPSVGSEQYF
>TRBV20-1|TRBJ1-2
CSATGEYGYTF
>TRBV27|TRBJ1-1
CASSLKADRGLNTEAFF
>TRBV14|TRBJ1-1
CASSQDPAGRYTEAFF
>TRBV19|TRBJ2-1
CASRGYNEQFF
>TRBV29-1|TRBJ1-2
CSVTEAVGTF
>TRBV5-6|TRBJ2-7
CASSLRGGEQYF
>TRBV18|TRBJ2-2
CASSPSGALAGELFF
>TRBV5-1|TRBJ1-1
CASSLGGLNTEAFF
>TRBV11-3|TRBJ2-3
CASSSTGLGYDTQYF
>TRBV5-1|TRBJ2-3
CASSLDGSGGLNTQYF
>TRBV5-6|TRBJ1-2
CASSPGQGSSGYTF
>TRBV2|TRBJ1-2
CASSSGQGRNYGYTF
>TRBV29-1|TRBJ1-1
CSVGVGRDTEAFF
>TRBV7-9|TRBJ1-3
CASSPRITGPSGNTIYF
>TRBV5-4|TRBJ2-3
CASIPGLAGSLDTQYF
>TRBV29-1|TRBJ2-5
CSVEAGGRGTQYF
>TRBV19|TRBJ1-3
CASSILDSGNTIYF
>TRBV9|TRBJ2-2
CASSAPGLAGGGTGELFF
>TRBV29-1|TRBJ2-5
CSVEDHFPQGQETQYF
>TRBV13|TRBJ2-7
CASSLEDAGGVGEQYF
>TRBV12-5|TRBJ1-1
CASEQTGTKREAFF